The present TCR beta chain was sequenced within a study of CD8 T cells in Susac syndrome. Overall study: Intravenous immunoglobulin alone or corticosteroids were being given to patients with Susac syndrome at blood draw, unless they were therapy-naive. Findings of the study overall: Regarding the TCR sequencing and HLA analysis, the study admitted that a relatively small number of individuals were involved.

Isolation of CD8+ and CD4+ T cells was performed negatively, whereas enrichment of TEMRA cells was done by FACS. Note on this clonotype: No antigen is known for it.

Random hexamers were used to reverse transcribe roughly 0.45 to 1 ug of RNA. immunoSEQ multiplex PCR amplified TCR beta CDR3 across 54 Vbeta, 13 Jbeta. TCRdb used MiXCR to reprocess the immunoSEQ multiplex PCR reads, holding one entry per CDR3 protein. The sample has around 170,000 distinct CDR3 sequences; 85% to 95% are singletons. This clonotype originated in a human donor with Susac syndrome. The sample was CD4+ T cells from PBMCs.

The chain's CDR3 is CSARDTQGGNSPLHF. The CDR3 DNA follows: TGCAGTGCTAGAGATACTCAGGGGGGTAATTCACCCCTCCACTTT. The chain has TRBV20-1 and TRBJ1-6; TRBD1 matches at 7 bases. This CDR3 has 15 amino acids. Trimming took 0 bases from V and 6 from J; bases not matched to a gene: 5. Germline values: CDR1 DFQATT, CDR2 SNEGSKA (reference sequence).